Detailed here is one T cell receptor (beta chain). The antigen is undetermined. The data were obtained in a study of cytomegalovirus exposure and HLA in healthy donors. Regarding the study as a whole: In a later analysis, HLA-C alleles had the fewest associated TCRs, DRB1 alleles the most.

CDR1 and CDR2 (germline): MDHEN, SYDVKM. This CDR3 spans 13 amino acids. Trimming took off 2 bases at V and 13 bases at J, with 17 bases between the two ends. Primers included in the PCR were 60 Vbeta and 13 Jbeta primers. Only in-frame clones appear in the TCRdb table, and some are missing; sequencing was by immunoSEQ multiplex PCR. The sample shows around 21,000 clones, 60% to 80% of them seen only once. The chain carries TRBV28 and TRBJ1-1; no firm D call. The sequence derives from a man aged 55-75 years in good health and CMV-seronegative. Sequences were obtained from PBMCs. The CDR3 reads CASSLPTSPGGFF. CDR3 DNA: TGTGCCAGCAGTTTACCTACATCTCCCGGAGGTTTCTTT.